Each of the 9 T cell receptor beta chains below was sequenced from the same sample in a study of CD8 T cells in ankylosing spondylitis. MiXCR, run by TCRdb on the 5' RACE reads, gives a single entry per CDR3 protein. The data show about 250,000 distinct CDR3 sequences, around 25% seen once. Sample: blood, either unsorted or a sorted T cell fraction (not recorded which). Receptors originate from a male donor with ankylosing spondylitis or in good health (not recorded which).

This rearrangement joins TRBV15 to TRBJ2-1; D unclear. The germline V and J ends were trimmed by 2 bases and 2 bases, with 1 base remaining between them. Germline assignment: CDR1 LNHNV and CDR2 YYDKDF (reference sequence). CDR3 size: 12 residues. The CDR3 sequence: CATSRPYNEQFF. Here the CDR3 DNA reads TGTGCCACCAGCAGACCCTACAATGAGCAGTTCTTC.

This clonotype was counted a few times. CDR3 sequence: CASSLGISNQPQHF. As DNA, the CDR3 is TGTGCCAGCAGTTTAGGGATTAGCAATCAGCCCCAGCATTTT. V gene TRBV12-3 or TRBV12-4 combines with J gene TRBJ1-5; no clear D gene. CDR3 size: 14 residues. Trimming took off 1 base at V and 0 bases at J, with 4 bases between the two ends.

The chain has TRBV20-1 and TRBJ2-3; a possible D gene is TRBD2 (7 bases). Trimming cost V 5 bases and J 2 bases, with 14 bases left between them. The CDR3 covers 14 residues. Germline loops: CDR1 DFQATT, CDR2 SNEGSKA (reference sequence). CDR3 loop: CSAARGAHTDTQYF. CDR3 DNA: TGCAGTGCTGCACGGGGGGCTCACACAGATACGCAGTATTTT.

The genes are TRBV6-1 and TRBJ2-7, with TRBD1 matching 7 bases. This CDR3 has 15 residues. The junction had 8 bases not matched to a gene; V was cut back by 6 bases and J by 0 bases. Germline V gene lookup returns CDR1 MNHNS and CDR2 SASEGT. This chain's CDR3 is CASRSYRGSSYEQYF. The CDR3 DNA reads TGTGCCAGCAGGTCGTACAGGGGAAGCTCCTACGAGCAGTACTTC.

The rearrangement links TRBV12-3 or TRBV12-4 to TRBJ1-4; unclear D gene. The CDR3 runs 15 residues. V lost 2 bases, J lost 4 bases, and 11 bases lay in between. The CDR3 protein is CASSLLGSFNEKLFF. For the CDR3, the DNA is TGTGCCAGCAGTTTATTGGGCAGTTTTAATGAAAAACTGTTTTTT.

The V gene is TRBV14, the J gene TRBJ2-3; TRBD1 matches at 10 bases. The CDR3 spans 15 residues. V shed 3 bases, J shed 6 bases, and the junction held 6 bases outside the gene matches. The V gene's germline CDR1 is SGHDN and CDR2 FVKESK. Written as DNA, the CDR3 is TGTGCCAGCAGCCAGCGGGACAGGGGTTCGGATACGCAGTATTTT. This encodes CASSQRDRGSDTQYF.

This clonotype was detected only a few times. The V and J genes are TRBV14 and TRBJ2-3; a weak D match, TRBD2 (6 bases). Germline V CDR1 and CDR2: SGHDN, FVKESK. The CDR3 covers 15 residues. Trimming pared 9 bases from V and 5 bases from J, leaving 21 bases between. CDR3 sequence (DNA): TGTGCCAGTCGTATCACAGGAGGGCGAGGAGATACGCAGTATTTT. It yields the protein CASRITGGRGDTQYF.

This clonotype was recorded at least ten times. The genes are TRBV7-8 and TRBJ2-5; D is ambiguous. The CDR3 runs to 13 residues. Germline assignment: CDR1 SGHVS and CDR2 FQNEAQ. V lost 4 bases to trimming and J lost 5 bases, with 11 bases between them. Here the CDR3 DNA reads TGTGCCAGCAGCTCAATCAACCGGGAGACCCAGTACTTC. Protein product: CASSSINRETQYF.

This clonotype showed up just a few times. The rearrangement links TRBV12-3 or TRBV12-4 to TRBJ2-3; the D is unclear. The length of the CDR3 is 12 residues. V lost 1 base and J 6 bases, leaving 5 bases between the germline ends. CDR3 bases: TGTGCCAGCAGTTTAGATTTCGATACGCAGTATTTT. Residues: CASSLDFDTQYF.